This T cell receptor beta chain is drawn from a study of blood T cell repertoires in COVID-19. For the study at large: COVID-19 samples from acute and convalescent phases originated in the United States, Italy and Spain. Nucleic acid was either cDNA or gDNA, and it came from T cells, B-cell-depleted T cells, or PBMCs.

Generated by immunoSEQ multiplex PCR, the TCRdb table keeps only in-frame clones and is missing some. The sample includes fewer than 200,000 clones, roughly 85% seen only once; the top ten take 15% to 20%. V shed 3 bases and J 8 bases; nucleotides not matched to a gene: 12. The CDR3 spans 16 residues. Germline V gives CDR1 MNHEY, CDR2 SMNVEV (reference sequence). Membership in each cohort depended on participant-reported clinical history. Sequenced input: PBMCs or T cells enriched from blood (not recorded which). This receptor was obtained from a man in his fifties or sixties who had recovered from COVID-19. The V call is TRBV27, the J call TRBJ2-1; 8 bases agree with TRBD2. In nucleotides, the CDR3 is TGTGCCAGCAGTTTCCTGGGGGCGGGAGGTGCGGATGAGCAGTTCTTC. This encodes CASSFLGAGGADEQFF.